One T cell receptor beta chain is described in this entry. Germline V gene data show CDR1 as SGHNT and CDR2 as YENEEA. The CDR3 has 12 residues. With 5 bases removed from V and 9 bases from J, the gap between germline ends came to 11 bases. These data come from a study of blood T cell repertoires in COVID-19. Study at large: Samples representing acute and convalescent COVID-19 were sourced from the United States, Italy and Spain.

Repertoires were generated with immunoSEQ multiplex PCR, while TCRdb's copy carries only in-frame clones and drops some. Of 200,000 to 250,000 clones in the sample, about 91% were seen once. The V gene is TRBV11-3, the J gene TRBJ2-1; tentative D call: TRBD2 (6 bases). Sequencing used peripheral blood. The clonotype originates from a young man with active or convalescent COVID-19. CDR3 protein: CASSPGTPEQFF. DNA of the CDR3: TGTGCCAGCAGCCCCGGGACTCCTGAGCAGTTCTTC.